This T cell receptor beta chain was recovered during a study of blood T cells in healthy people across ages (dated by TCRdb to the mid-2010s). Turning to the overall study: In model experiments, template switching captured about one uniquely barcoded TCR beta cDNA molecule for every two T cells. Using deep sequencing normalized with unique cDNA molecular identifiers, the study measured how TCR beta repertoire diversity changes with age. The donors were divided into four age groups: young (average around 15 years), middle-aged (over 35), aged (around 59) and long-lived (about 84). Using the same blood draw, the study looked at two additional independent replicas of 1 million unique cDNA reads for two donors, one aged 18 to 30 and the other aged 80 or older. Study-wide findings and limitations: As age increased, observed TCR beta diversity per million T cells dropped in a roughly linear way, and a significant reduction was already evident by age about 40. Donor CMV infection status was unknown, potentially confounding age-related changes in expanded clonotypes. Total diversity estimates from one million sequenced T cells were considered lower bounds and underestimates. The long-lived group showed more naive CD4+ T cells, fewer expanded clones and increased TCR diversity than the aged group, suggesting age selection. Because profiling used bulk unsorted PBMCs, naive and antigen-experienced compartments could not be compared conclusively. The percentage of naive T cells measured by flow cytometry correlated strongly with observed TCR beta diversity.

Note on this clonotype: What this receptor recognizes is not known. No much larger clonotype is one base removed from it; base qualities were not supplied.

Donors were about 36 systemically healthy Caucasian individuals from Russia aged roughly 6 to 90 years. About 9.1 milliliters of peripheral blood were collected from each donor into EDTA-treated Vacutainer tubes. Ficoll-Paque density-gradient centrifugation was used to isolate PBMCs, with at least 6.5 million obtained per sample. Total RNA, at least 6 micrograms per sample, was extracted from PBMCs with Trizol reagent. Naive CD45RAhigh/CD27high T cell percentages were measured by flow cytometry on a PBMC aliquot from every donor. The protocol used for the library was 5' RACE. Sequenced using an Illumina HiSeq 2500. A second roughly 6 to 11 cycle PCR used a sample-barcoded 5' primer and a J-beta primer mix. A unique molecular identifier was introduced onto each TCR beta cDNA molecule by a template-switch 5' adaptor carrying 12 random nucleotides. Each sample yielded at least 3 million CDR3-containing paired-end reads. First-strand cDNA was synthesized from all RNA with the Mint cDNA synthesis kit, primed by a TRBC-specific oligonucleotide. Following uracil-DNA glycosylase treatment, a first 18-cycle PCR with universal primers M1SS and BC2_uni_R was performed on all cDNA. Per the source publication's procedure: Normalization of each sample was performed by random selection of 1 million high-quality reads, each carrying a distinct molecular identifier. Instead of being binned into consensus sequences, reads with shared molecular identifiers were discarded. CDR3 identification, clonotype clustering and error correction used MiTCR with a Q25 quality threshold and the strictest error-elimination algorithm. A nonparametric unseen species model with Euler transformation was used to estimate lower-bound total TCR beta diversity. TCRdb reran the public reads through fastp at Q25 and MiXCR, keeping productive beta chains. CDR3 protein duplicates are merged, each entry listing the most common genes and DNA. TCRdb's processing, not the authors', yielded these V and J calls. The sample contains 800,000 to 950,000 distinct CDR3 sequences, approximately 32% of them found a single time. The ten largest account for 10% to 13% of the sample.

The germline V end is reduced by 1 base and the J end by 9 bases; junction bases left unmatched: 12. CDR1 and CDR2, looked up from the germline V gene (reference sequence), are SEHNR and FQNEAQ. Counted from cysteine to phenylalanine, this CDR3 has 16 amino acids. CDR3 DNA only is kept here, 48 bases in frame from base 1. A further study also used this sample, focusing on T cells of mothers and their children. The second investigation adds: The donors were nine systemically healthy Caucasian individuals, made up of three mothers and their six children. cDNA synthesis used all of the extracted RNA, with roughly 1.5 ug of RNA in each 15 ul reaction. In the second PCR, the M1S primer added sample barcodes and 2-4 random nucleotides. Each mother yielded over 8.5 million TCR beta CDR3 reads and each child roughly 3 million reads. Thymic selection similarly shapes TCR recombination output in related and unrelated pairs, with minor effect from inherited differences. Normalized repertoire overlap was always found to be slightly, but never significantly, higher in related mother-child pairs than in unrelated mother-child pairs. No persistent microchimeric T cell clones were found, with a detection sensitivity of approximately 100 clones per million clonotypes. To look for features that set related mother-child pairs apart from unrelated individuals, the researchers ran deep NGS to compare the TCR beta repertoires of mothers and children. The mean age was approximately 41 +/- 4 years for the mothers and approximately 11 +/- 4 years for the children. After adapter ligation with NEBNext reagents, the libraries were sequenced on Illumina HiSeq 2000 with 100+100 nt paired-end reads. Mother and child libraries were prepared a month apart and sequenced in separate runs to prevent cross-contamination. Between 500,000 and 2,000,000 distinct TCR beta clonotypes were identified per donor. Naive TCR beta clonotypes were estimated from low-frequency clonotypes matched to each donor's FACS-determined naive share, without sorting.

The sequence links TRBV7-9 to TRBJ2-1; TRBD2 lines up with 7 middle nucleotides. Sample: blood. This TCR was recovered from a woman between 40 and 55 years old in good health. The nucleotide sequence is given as TGTGCCAGCAGCTTAGGCGGGAGTTACACAGGTGGTGAGCAGTTCTTC. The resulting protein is CASSLGGSYTGGEQFF.